This is a list of T cell receptor beta chains from one sample in a study of cytomegalovirus exposure and HLA in healthy donors. Some clones are missing from TCRdb's copy, which holds only in-frame ones; the method was immunoSEQ multiplex PCR. The sample has over 75,000 clones, more than 75% seen once; the top ten hold 0.6% to 0.95%. The sample comprised PBMCs. The receptors shown here come from a woman in her fifties or sixties in good health and CMV-seronegative. Both conserved end residues are part of each CDR3. The D gene is left open where the match is weak. Rows may omit the clone size; those that give it use once, few, many or a size class.

j_gene: TRBJ1-2
abundance: .
v_gene: TRBV28
d_gene: .
CDR3aa: CASSLSDYGYTF
CDR3nt: TGTGCCAGCAGTTTATCCGACTATGGCTACACCTTC

j_gene: TRBJ2-7
abundance: .
v_gene: TRBV30
d_gene: .
CDR3aa: CAWSVGRTFYEQYF
CDR3nt: TGTGCCTGGAGTGTGGGGCGCACCTTCTACGAGCAGTACTTC

j_gene: TRBJ2-7
abundance: .
v_gene: TRBV25-1
d_gene: TRBD1
CDR3aa: CASSEFGQGIYEQYF
CDR3nt: TGTGCCAGCAGTGAATTCGGACAGGGGATCTACGAGCAGTACTTC

j_gene: TRBJ2-3
abundance: .
v_gene: TRBV6-1
d_gene: .
CDR3aa: CASSEALRRRGPSTDTQYF
CDR3nt: TGTGCCAGCAGTGAAGCGCTTCGTAGGAGGGGACCTAGCACAGATACGCAGTATTTT

j_gene: TRBJ2-5
abundance: .
v_gene: TRBV5-1
d_gene: TRBD2
CDR3aa: CASSSGREGPGETQYF
CDR3nt: TGCGCCAGCAGCTCCGGGCGGGAGGGCCCGGGGGAGACCCAGTACTTC

j_gene: TRBJ2-3
abundance: .
v_gene: TRBV10-3
d_gene: TRBD2
CDR3aa: CAIRTSGGDDTQYF
CDR3nt: TGTGCCATCCGGACTAGCGGGGGCGATGATACGCAGTATTTT

j_gene: TRBJ1-5
abundance: .
v_gene: TRBV10-3
d_gene: .
CDR3aa: CAISESTPEVGQPQHF
CDR3nt: TGTGCCATCAGTGAGTCGACTCCAGAAGTCGGTCAGCCCCAGCATTTT

j_gene: TRBJ2-1
abundance: .
v_gene: TRBV18
d_gene: TRBD2
CDR3aa: CASSTQASGGLNNEQFF
CDR3nt: TGTGCCAGCTCAACCCAGGCTAGCGGGGGCCTGAACAATGAGCAGTTCTTC

j_gene: TRBJ2-7
abundance: .
v_gene: TRBV29-1
d_gene: TRBD1
CDR3aa: CSVEGTGPYEQYF
CDR3nt: TGCAGCGTTGAGGGGACAGGGCCCTACGAGCAGTACTTC

j_gene: TRBJ1-4
abundance: .
v_gene: TRBV29-1
d_gene: .
CDR3aa: CSARTAAGEKLFF
CDR3nt: TGCAGCGCCCGGACGGCCGCGGGTGAAAAACTGTTTTTT

j_gene: TRBJ1-2
abundance: .
v_gene: TRBV19
d_gene: TRBD1
CDR3aa: CASSSTDRVANYGYTF
CDR3nt: TGTGCCAGTAGTTCCACTGACAGGGTAGCTAACTATGGCTACACCTTC

j_gene: TRBJ1-1
abundance: .
v_gene: TRBV11-2
d_gene: .
CDR3aa: CASSLVGRVATEAFF
CDR3nt: TGTGCCAGCAGCTTAGTTGGCAGGGTGGCCACTGAAGCTTTCTTT

j_gene: TRBJ2-7
abundance: few
v_gene: TRBV12-5
d_gene: TRBD1
CDR3aa: CASGSSDRESEQYF
CDR3nt: TGTGCTAGTGGTTCTTCGGACAGGGAGAGCGAGCAGTACTTC